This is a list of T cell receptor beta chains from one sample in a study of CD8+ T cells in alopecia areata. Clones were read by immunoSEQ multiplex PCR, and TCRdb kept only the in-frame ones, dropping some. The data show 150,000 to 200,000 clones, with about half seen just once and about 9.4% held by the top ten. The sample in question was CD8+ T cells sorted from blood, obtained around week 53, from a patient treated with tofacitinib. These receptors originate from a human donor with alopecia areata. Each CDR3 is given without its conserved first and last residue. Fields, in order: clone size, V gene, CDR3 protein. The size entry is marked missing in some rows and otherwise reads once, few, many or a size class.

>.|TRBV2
ASSDPRGGLAETQY
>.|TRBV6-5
ASSNSPGLGETQY
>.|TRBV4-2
ASSQGIGSPLH
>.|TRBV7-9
ASAPGSPAEQY
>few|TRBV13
ASSLQRAYGYT
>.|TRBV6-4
ASSYTGGVSQY
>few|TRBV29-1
SVYASYEQY
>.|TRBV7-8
ASSLVVTVPLQETQY
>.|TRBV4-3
ASSQDSGQGYTEAF
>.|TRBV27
ASSTGAGYT
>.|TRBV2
ASRSGQGGTIY
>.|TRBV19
ASSIIIGNEQF
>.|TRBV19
ASSSAGGLDEQY
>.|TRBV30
AWILNVEQF
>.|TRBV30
AWSALTGAIYNEQF
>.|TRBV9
ASGEETQY
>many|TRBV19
ASSLTVDSNQPQH
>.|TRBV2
ASSGTVNTGELF
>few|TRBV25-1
ASTAGWDGYT
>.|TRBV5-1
ASSPDTRSYNEQF
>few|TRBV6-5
ASSLAGELF
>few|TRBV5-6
ASSFGTDYNEQF
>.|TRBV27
ASSLLVRGRLYGYT
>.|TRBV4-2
ASSQDFASEGTDTQY
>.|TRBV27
ASSFIGGRTEAF
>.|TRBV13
ASSSRDRADTQY